What follows are 17 T cell receptor beta chains derived from one specimen sequenced in a study of human T cells and chemical hapten exposure. The library attached unique molecular identifiers to individual cDNA molecules. TCRdb reprocessed the reads via MiXCR and lists one record per CDR3 protein. The sample includes 100,000 to 150,000 distinct CDR3 sequences, approximately 9.3% seen only once; the top ten take about 1.4%. Total RNA was isolated from whole blood that had not been fractionated. The material sequenced was whole blood. Source of these receptors: a human donor in good health. Some clones in this sample may be carry-over from other donors' samples.

This clonotype has more than one count but fewer than ten. The chain uses TRBV7-2 and TRBJ2-7; TRBD1 is a possible D gene (6 bases). This CDR3 comprises 14 residues. Trimming shortened V by 3 bases and J by 4 bases, and 13 bases separated the two germline ends. Germline V CDR1 and CDR2: SGHTA, FQGNSA. CDR3 bases: TGTGCCAGCAGCTTTCCAGGACAGCAGTACGAGCAGTACTTC. It is translated as CASSFPGQQYEQYF.

This sequence joins TRBV6-2 or TRBV6-3 and TRBJ2-5; D is possibly TRBD1 or TRBD2 (5 bases each). The V gene's germline CDR1 is MNHEY and CDR2 SVGEGT. CDR3 length: 15 residues. V lost 0 bases and J 6 bases, leaving 14 bases between the germline ends. CDR3 in amino acids: CASSYSPGWRQTQYF. Written as DNA, the CDR3 is TGTGCCAGCAGTTACTCGCCAGGGTGGAGGCAGACCCAGTACTTC.

The table lists this clonotype with many counts. The rearrangement joins TRBV18 to TRBJ1-2; no clear D. Germline V gene data show CDR1 as KGHSH and CDR2 as LQKENI. Trimming cost V 4 bases and J 3 bases, with 3 bases left between them. The length of the CDR3 is 11 residues. This CDR3 is CASSQDYGYTF. CDR3 in DNA: TGTGCCAGCTCACAGGACTATGGCTACACCTTC.

This CDR3 is CASSSGTTLYNEQFF. CDR3 nucleotide sequence: TGCGCCAGCAGCTCGGGGACTACCCTCTACAATGAGCAGTTCTTC. J is TRBJ2-1 and V is TRBV5-1, with 7 nucleotides matching TRBD2. Germline-derived CDR1 and CDR2 are SGHRS and YFSETQ. The V gene end was trimmed by 3 bases and the J gene end by 3 bases; junction bases not matched to a gene: 6. The CDR3 is 15 residues long.

This clonotype was detected only a few times. The chain has TRBV6-4 and TRBJ2-1; TRBD1 matches 8 bases. V was clipped by 1 base and J by 1 base; unmatched bases: 3. This CDR3 is built from 16 residues. Per the germline V gene, CDR1 is MRHNA and CDR2 is SNTAGT. DNA of the CDR3: TGTGCCAGCAGTGACTTTAGGACAGGGTCCTACAATGAGCAGTTCTTC. It yields the protein CASSDFRTGSYNEQFF.

In its sample, this clonotype was seen a few times. The chain is built from TRBV9 and TRBJ2-2; D gene ambiguous. V was trimmed by 3 bases and J by 5 bases, leaving 8 bases between them. Per germline, CDR1 SGDLS and CDR2 YYNGEE. The CDR3 sequence is 13 residues long. The CDR3 region is CASSALQTGELFF. As DNA, the CDR3 is TGTGCCAGCAGCGCCTTGCAAACCGGGGAGCTGTTTTTT.

The sample holds many counts of this clonotype. The rearrangement links TRBV7-9 to TRBJ1-2; D is possibly TRBD1 (5 bases). Trimming removed 3 bases at V and 3 bases at J, with 14 bases between. The CDR3 runs to 15 residues. The germline gives CDR1 SEHNR, CDR2 FQNEAQ (reference sequence). The CDR3 spells CASSLGTVGDYGYTF. The CDR3 coding sequence is TGTGCCAGCAGCTTGGGGACCGTTGGGGACTATGGCTACACCTTC.

The genes are TRBV5-6 and TRBJ2-6, with D possibly matching TRBD2 (5 bases). The V end was cut by 6 bases, the J end by 2 bases, with 12 bases between. Germline CDR1 and CDR2: SGHDT and YYEEEE. This CDR3 is built from 15 residues. In DNA, the CDR3 is TGTGCCAGCAACCTAGCTGGGGCTGGGGCCAACGTCCTGACTTTC. Protein product: CASNLAGAGANVLTF.

The V and J genes are TRBV4-1 and TRBJ2-7, with D possibly matching TRBD1 (6 bases). The germline V gene encodes CDR1 MGHRA and CDR2 YSYEKL. V lost 2 bases, J lost 6 bases, and 14 bases lay in between. This CDR3 has 14 amino acids. The CDR3 sequence: CASSQNTGMGEQYF. The CDR3 region has the DNA TGCGCCAGCAGCCAAAATACAGGGATGGGCGAGCAGTACTTC.

This clonotype was seen more than once but under ten times. This chain joins TRBV10-3 and TRBJ2-1; 8 bases fit TRBD1. The CDR3 runs to 12 residues. Germline CDR1 reads ENHRY; CDR2 reads SYGVKD. The V and J ends lost 8 bases and 7 bases, in that order; junction bases with no gene match: 4. CDR3 sequence (DNA): TGTGCCATCGGACAGGGAGATAATGAGCAGTTCTTC. The encoded protein is CAIGQGDNEQFF.

This clonotype was observed a handful of times. CDR3 protein: CASSKQPNLYGYTF. Written as DNA, the CDR3 is TGTGCCAGCAGTAAACAGCCCAATCTTTATGGCTACACCTTC. The rearrangement uses TRBV6-5 and TRBJ1-2; the D is unclear. Germline V gives CDR1 MNHEY, CDR2 SVGAGI. The length of the CDR3 is 14 residues. V lost 5 bases, J lost 5 bases, and 15 bases lay in between.

This clonotype was seen ten or more times. This chain joins TRBV5-1 and TRBJ2-3; possibly TRBD2 for D (6 bases). Trimming took off 5 bases at V and 2 bases at J, with 12 bases between the two ends. Germline V gene lookup returns CDR1 SGHRS and CDR2 YFSETQ. The CDR3 runs to 14 residues. Here the CDR3 reads CASSNGGTTDTQYF. In nucleotides, the CDR3 is TGCGCCAGCAGTAATGGGGGGACCACAGATACGCAGTATTTT.

To note about this clonotype: A much larger clone sits a single nucleotide away, making a read error possible. The V call is TRBV20-1, the J call TRBJ2-1; possibly TRBD1 or TRBD2 for D (5 bases each). The CDR3 sequence is 16 residues long. Germline assignment: CDR1 DFQATT and CDR2 SNEGSKA (reference sequence). The CDR3 coding sequence is TGCAGTACTAGAGGGGCAGGGATTCTCTCCTACAATGAGCAGTTCTTC. It yields the protein CSTRGAGILSYNEQFF.

In this sample, this clonotype turned up many times. This chain joins TRBV6-4 and TRBJ2-3; 9 bases match TRBD1. CDR3 length: 19 residues. Trimming took 3 bases from V and 4 from J; bases not matched to a gene: 17. Looked up from germline, CDR1 is MRHNA and CDR2 is SNTAGT. The CDR3, as DNA: TGTGCCAGCAGTGAAAGGCCGGGACAGGGTGCGGGTAGCCCAGATACGCAGTATTTT. It is translated as CASSERPGQGAGSPDTQYF.

The sample holds a few counts of this clonotype. The chain couples TRBV4-3 to TRBJ2-5; D remains unclear. V was cut by 0 bases and J by 3 bases, with 8 bases left in between. The germline V gene has CDR1 LGHNA and CDR2 YSLEER. This CDR3 is built from 14 residues. The DNA for the CDR3 is TGCGCCAGCAGCCAAGATTCGGCAGAAGAGACCCAGTACTTC. As protein: CASSQDSAEETQYF.

A few counts support this clonotype. V is TRBV12-3 or TRBV12-4 and J is TRBJ2-2, with D unresolved. V shed 7 bases and J shed 1 base, with 7 bases lying between them. The CDR3 is 13 amino acids. CDR3 sequence: CASTWGNTGELFF. In DNA form, the CDR3 reads TGTGCCAGCACTTGGGGGAACACCGGGGAGCTGTTTTTT.

The chain recombines TRBV7-3 with TRBJ2-1, with D perhaps TRBD1 (5 bases). The germline V gene encodes CDR1 SGHTA and CDR2 FQGTGA. The CDR3 length is 16 residues. V was cut by 5 bases and J by 3 bases, with 17 bases left in between. The CDR3 region has the DNA TGTGCCAGCAGCCCGTCAGGGTTAAGGTTCTACAATGAGCAGTTCTTC. Translated, it gives CASSPSGLRFYNEQFF.